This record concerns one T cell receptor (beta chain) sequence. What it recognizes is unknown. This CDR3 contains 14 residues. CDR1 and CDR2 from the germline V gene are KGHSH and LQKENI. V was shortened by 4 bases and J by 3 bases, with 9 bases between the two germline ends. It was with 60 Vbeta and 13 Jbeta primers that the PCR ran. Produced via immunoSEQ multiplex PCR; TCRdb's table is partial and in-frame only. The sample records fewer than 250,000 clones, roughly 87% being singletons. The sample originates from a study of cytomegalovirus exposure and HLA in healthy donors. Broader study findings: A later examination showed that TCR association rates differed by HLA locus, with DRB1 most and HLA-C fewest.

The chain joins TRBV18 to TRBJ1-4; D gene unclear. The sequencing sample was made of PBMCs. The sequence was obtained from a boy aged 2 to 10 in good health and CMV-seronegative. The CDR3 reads CASSRYGPNEKLFF. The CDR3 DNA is TGTGCCAGCTCACGGTACGGTCCTAATGAAAAACTGTTTTTT.